These 5 T cell receptor beta chains were sequenced from one sample in a study of control samples from healthy donors and cancer patients. Produced via immunoSEQ multiplex PCR; TCRdb's table is partial and in-frame only. The sample holds approximately 170,000 clones, roughly nine tenths seen once. Sequencing was carried out using blood. The source is a woman in her twenties or thirties in good health.

This chain links TRBV12-3 or TRBV12-4 with TRBJ1-2, with TRBD1 matching 8 bases. The CDR3 totals 13 residues. The V segment lost 6 bases and the J segment 8 bases; nucleotides outside the gene matches: 8. In nucleotides, the CDR3 is TGTGCCAGCAGACTTGGACAGGGTTTAGGCTACACCTTC. Protein product: CASRLGQGLGYTF.

The V gene is TRBV20-1, the J gene TRBJ2-7; D might be TRBD2 (5 bases). V was pared by 6 bases and J by 1 base, with 16 bases between. The germline V gene encodes CDR1 DFQATT and CDR2 SNEGSKA (reference sequence). There are 14 residues in the CDR3. The CDR3 DNA follows: TGCAGTGCCAGTAACCCGTCGGGGTCCTACGAGCAGTACTTC. Translated, it gives CSASNPSGSYEQYF.

The chain is built from TRBV18 and TRBJ2-4; 10 bases fit TRBD1. V shed 4 bases, J shed 0 bases, and the junction held 3 bases outside the gene matches. CDR1 is KGHSH, CDR2 LQKENI, per germline. CDR3 length: 16 amino acids. CDR3 sequence (DNA): TGTGCCAGCTCACACGGGACAGGGGTAGCCAAAAACATTCAGTACTTC. This sequence encodes CASSHGTGVAKNIQYF.

This clone was picked up one time. J is TRBJ1-4 and V is TRBV7-9; D uncertain. The V gene's germline CDR1 is SEHNR and CDR2 FQNEAQ (reference sequence). The CDR3 runs 12 residues. Trimming took off 2 bases at V and 7 bases at J, with 5 bases between the two ends. The CDR3 DNA follows: TGTGCCAGCAGCTTAACCGTTGAAAAACTGTTTTTT. It is translated as CASSLTVEKLFF.

DNA of the CDR3: TGTGCCAGCAGTCCGGGACTAGGCACCTACGAGCAGTACTTC. It yields the protein CASSPGLGTYEQYF. The rearrangement uses TRBV7-2 and TRBJ2-7, with 8 bases fitting TRBD2. V trimming: 6 bases; J trimming: 2 bases; junction bases outside the gene matches: 6. There are 14 residues in the CDR3. The V gene's germline CDR1 is SGHTA and CDR2 FQGNSA. Drawing the rest from reference TRBV7-2 and TRBJ2-7, the complete variable domain is GAGVSQSPSNKVTEKGKDVELRCDPISGHTALYWYRQSLGQGLEFLIYFQGNSAPDKSGLPSDRFSAERTGGSVSTLTIQRTQQEDSAVYLCASSPGLGTYEQYFGPGTRLTVT.